Listed below are T cell receptor beta chains from one sample, sequenced in a study of T cells in Graves' hyperthyroidism and ophthalmopathy. TCRdb re-called the multiplex PCR reads through MiXCR, storing one row per CDR3 protein. The table has approximately 610,000 distinct CDR3 sequences, about 15% seen once. Sequencing was carried out using blood. Receptor source: a woman aged 40 to 49 with Graves' ophthalmopathy. Each CDR3 is given with its conserved first and last residue. The D gene is left open where the match is weak. Clone size is shown for a subset of rows, as once, few, many or a class of expanded clone.

size: many; D: TRBD2; J: TRBJ2-5; V: TRBV10-3; CDR3: CAISEPSGKETQYF; DNA: TGTGCCATCAGTGAGCCTAGCGGGAAAGAGACCCAGTACTTC
size: .; D: TRBD1; J: TRBJ1-5; V: TRBV19; CDR3: CASTSTGLSNQPQHF; DNA: TGTGCCAGTACCTCGACAGGGTTAAGTAATCAGCCCCAGCATTTT
size: .; D: .; J: TRBJ2-7; V: TRBV28; CDR3: CASSPGTQVVYEQYF; DNA: TGTGCCAGCAGTCCCGGGACACAAGTAGTCTACGAGCAGTACTTC
size: many; D: TRBD2; J: TRBJ2-7; V: TRBV20-1; CDR3: CSAGTSGGYEQYF; DNA: TGCAGTGCGGGGACTAGCGGAGGCTACGAGCAGTACTTC
size: .; D: .; J: TRBJ2-7; V: TRBV7-3; CDR3: CASSSTPGQRTYEQYF; DNA: TGTGCCAGCAGCTCCACCCCCGGGCAAAGGACCTACGAGCAGTACTTC
size: few; D: TRBD2; J: TRBJ2-7; V: TRBV20-1; CDR3: CSARSRAGGGYEQYF; DNA: TGCAGTGCTAGAAGCCGAGCGGGAGGGGGCTACGAGCAGTACTTC
size: .; D: .; J: TRBJ2-5; V: TRBV2; CDR3: CASSPLREETQYF; DNA: TGTGCCAGCAGTCCCCTCAGGGAAGAGACCCAGTACTTC
size: many; D: .; J: TRBJ2-5; V: TRBV7-7; CDR3: CASSLGRGPQETQYF; DNA: TGTGCTAGCAGCTTGGGCAGGGGTCCACAAGAGACCCAGTACTTC
size: .; D: TRBD1; J: TRBJ1-1; V: TRBV20-1; CDR3: CSADGTEEAFF; DNA: TGCAGTGCTGATGGGACAGAAGAAGCTTTCTTT
size: few; D: .; J: TRBJ1-2; V: TRBV5-1; CDR3: CASSPQGAAPTAF; DNA: TGCGCCAGCAGCCCGCAAGGGGCAGCCCCCACGGCCTTC
size: .; D: TRBD2; J: TRBJ2-5; V: TRBV7-2; CDR3: CASSSAASGKETQYF; DNA: TGTGCCAGCAGCTCGGCGGCTAGCGGTAAAGAGACCCAGTACTTC
size: few; D: .; J: TRBJ1-6; V: TRBV5-1; CDR3: CASSFSNPNSPLHF; DNA: TGCGCCAGCAGCTTTTCGAACCCTAATTCACCCCTCCACTTT
size: many; D: .; J: TRBJ2-7; V: TRBV3-1; CDR3: CASSPPLEVSEQYF; DNA: TGTGCCAGCAGCCCACCTCTGGAGGTATCCGAGCAGTACTTC
size: .; D: .; J: TRBJ2-7; V: TRBV5-1; CDR3: CASSLSTRGYEQYF; DNA: TGCGCCAGCAGCCTCTCCACGAGGGGATACGAGCAGTACTTC
size: few; D: .; J: TRBJ2-5; V: TRBV10-3; CDR3: CAISESATRETQYF; DNA: TGTGCCATCAGTGAGTCGGCGACTAGAGAGACCCAGTACTTC
size: .; D: .; J: TRBJ1-2; V: TRBV6-1; CDR3: CASSGWTVYGYTF; DNA: TGTGCCAGCAGTGGATGGACGGTCTATGGCTACACCTTC
size: few; D: TRBD2; J: TRBJ2-2; V: TRBV7-2; CDR3: CASSFSGLALGELFF; DNA: TGTGCCAGCAGCTTCTCGGGACTAGCCCTGGGGGAGCTGTTTTTT
size: many; D: .; J: TRBJ1-5; V: TRBV20-1; CDR3: CSATGGLSNQPQHF; DNA: TGCAGTGCCACCGGGGGTTTGAGCAATCAGCCCCAGCATTTT
size: .; D: TRBD2; J: TRBJ2-7; V: TRBV30; CDR3: CAWSVKAGAYEQYF; DNA: TGTGCCTGGAGTGTTAAGGCGGGAGCCTACGAGCAGTACTTC
size: many; D: .; J: TRBJ2-6; V: TRBV6-5; CDR3: CASSPGANVLTF; DNA: TGTGCCAGCAGTCCTGGAGCCAACGTCCTGACTTTC
size: .; D: .; J: TRBJ1-3; V: TRBV19; CDR3: CASSIDGAAGNTIYF; DNA: TGTGCCAGTAGTATAGATGGCGCCGCTGGAAACACCATATATTTT
size: .; D: .; J: TRBJ2-5; V: TRBV11-2; CDR3: CASSLDGTHQETQYF; DNA: TGTGCCAGCAGCTTAGATGGTACACACCAAGAGACCCAGTACTTC
size: many; D: TRBD1; J: TRBJ1-5; V: TRBV6-2/TRBV6-3; CDR3: CASRTTGSHQPQHF; DNA: TGTGCCAGCAGGACGACAGGGTCCCATCAGCCCCAGCATTTT